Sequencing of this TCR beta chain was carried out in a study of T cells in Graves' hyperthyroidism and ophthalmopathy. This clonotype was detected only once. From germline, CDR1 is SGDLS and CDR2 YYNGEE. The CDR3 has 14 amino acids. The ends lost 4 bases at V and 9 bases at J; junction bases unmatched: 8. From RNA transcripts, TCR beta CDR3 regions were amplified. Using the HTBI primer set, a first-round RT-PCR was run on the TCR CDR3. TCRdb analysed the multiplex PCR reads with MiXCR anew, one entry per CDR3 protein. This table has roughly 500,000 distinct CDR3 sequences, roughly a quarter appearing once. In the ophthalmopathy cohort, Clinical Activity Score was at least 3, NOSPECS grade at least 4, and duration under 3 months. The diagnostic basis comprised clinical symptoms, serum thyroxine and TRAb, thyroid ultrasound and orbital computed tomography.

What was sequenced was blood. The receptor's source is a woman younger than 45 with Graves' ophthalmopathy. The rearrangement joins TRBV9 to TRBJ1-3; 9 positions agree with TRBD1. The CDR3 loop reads CASSTGQGRGTIYF. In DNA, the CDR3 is TGTGCCAGCAGCACGGGACAGGGAAGAGGCACCATATATTTT.